The rows below give T cell receptor beta chains drawn from one sample of a study of OX40 agonist ivuxolimab in advanced cancers. Here immunoSEQ multiplex PCR was the method, and the copy in TCRdb shows in-frame clones only, minus some. The sample yields tens of thousands of clones, approximately 90% seen once. The sample in question was CD4+ or CD8+ T cells sorted from blood, obtained in a trial of the OX40 agonist ivuxolimab. The receptor source for this set is an adult with an advanced solid tumor such as melanoma, head and neck, liver or kidney cancer. Each CDR3 is given with its conserved first and last residue. D genes are given only for firm matches. For some rows the clone size is stated as once, few or many, or as a class when expanded; others skip it.

cdr3_nt	cdr3_aa	cdr3_length	d_call	j_call	clone_size	v_call
TGTGCCAGCAGCTTGGGGGGAGGGAACGAGCAGTACTTC	CASSLGGGNEQYF	13	TRBD2	TRBJ2-7	.	TRBV7-9
TGTGCCAGCAGCCTGACAGAGGGCAATCAGCCCCAGCATTTT	CASSLTEGNQPQHF	14	.	TRBJ1-5	few	TRBV7-8
TGTGCCAGCAGCTTAGGGCTTGGACAGGAAAGCTCCTACGAGCAGTACTTC	CASSLGLGQESSYEQYF	17	TRBD1	TRBJ2-7	.	TRBV11-2
TGCAGCGTTGCGGGCGGGAGGAACTCCTACAATGAGCAGTTCTTC	CSVAGGRNSYNEQFF	15	TRBD2	TRBJ2-1	.	TRBV29-1
TGTGCCAGCAGCGAAGGACTAGCGGGAGGCAATGAGCAGTTCTTC	CASSEGLAGGNEQFF	15	TRBD2	TRBJ2-1	.	TRBV6-1
TGTGCCAGCAACTCCGGAACAGGGGCCTCTGGAAACACCATATATTTT	CASNSGTGASGNTIYF	16	TRBD1	TRBJ1-3	.	TRBV9
TGTGCCAGCAGTGGGACCGATCAGCCCCAGCATTTT	CASSGTDQPQHF	12	.	TRBJ1-5	.	TRBV7-9
TGTGCCAGCAGCCTGGGGACAGGGATTGGTGGCTACACCTTC	CASSLGTGIGGYTF	14	TRBD1	TRBJ1-2	once	TRBV7-9
TGCGCCAGCAGCCTCCAGCGGGAACGCTACGAGCAGTACTTC	CASSLQRERYEQYF	14	TRBD2	TRBJ2-7	.	TRBV5-1
TGCGCCAGCAGCCAGGTCGAGAGCTACAATGAGCAGTTCTTC	CASSQVESYNEQFF	14	.	TRBJ2-1	once	TRBV4-1
TGTGCCAGCAGTGAAACCAACTATGGCTACACCTTC	CASSETNYGYTF	12	.	TRBJ1-2	.	TRBV6-1
TGTGCCAGCAGCGAACCTTCTGAGACCCAGTACTTC	CASSEPSETQYF	12	.	TRBJ2-5	few	TRBV9
TGTGCCAGCAGGCCAACTGGCGCGGCGTTGGAGCAGTACTTC	CASRPTGAALEQYF	14	.	TRBJ2-7	.	TRBV7-9
TGTGCCAGCAGCTTGCCAGGATGGAATGAGCAGTTCTTC	CASSLPGWNEQFF	13	.	TRBJ2-1	.	TRBV5-6
TGTGCCAGCAGATTGGGCAGGTTTCAGCCCCAGCATTTT	CASRLGRFQPQHF	13	.	TRBJ1-5	.	TRBV27
TGTGCCAGCAGCCCCGGACAGGGTGGGTCACCCCTCCACTTT	CASSPGQGGSPLHF	14	TRBD1	TRBJ1-6	.	TRBV28
TGCGCCAGCAGCCCCGAGGGGACTAGCGGGAGAGGTGAGCAGTTCTTC	CASSPEGTSGRGEQFF	16	TRBD2	TRBJ2-1	.	TRBV4-1
TGTGCCAGCAGAGGGACAGGGGGCGGGGATGGCTACACCTTC	CASRGTGGGDGYTF	14	TRBD1	TRBJ1-2	.	TRBV6-5
TGCGCCAGCAGGGTTACAGGGGTGAACACTGAAGCTTTCTTT	CASRVTGVNTEAFF	14	TRBD1	TRBJ1-1	few	TRBV10-2
TGTGCCATCAGTGAATCGGGCAGGGCCACAGATACGCAGTATTTT	CAISESGRATDTQYF	15	.	TRBJ2-3	.	TRBV10-3
TGCGCCAGCAGCGAAACAGGGGCTGGGGCCAACGTCCTGACTTTC	CASSETGAGANVLTF	15	TRBD1	TRBJ2-6	.	TRBV5-1
TGTGCTAGTGGTTTGGTACTGGGACTAGCCCACTACGAGCAGTACTTC	CASGLVLGLAHYEQYF	16	TRBD2	TRBJ2-7	once	TRBV12-5
TGTGCCAGCAGCGCCCCCGGGTCTAGCAATCAGCCCCAGCATTTT	CASSAPGSSNQPQHF	15	.	TRBJ1-5	.	TRBV7-9
TGTGCCAGCAGTACTTTCGGACAGGGCCACTATGGCTACACCTTC	CASSTFGQGHYGYTF	15	TRBD1	TRBJ1-2	.	TRBV27
TGTGCCAGTAGTAGCCCCACCCAGCGGTCCCCCTACAATGAGCAGTTCTTC	CASSSPTQRSPYNEQFF	17	.	TRBJ2-1	.	TRBV19
TGTGCCAGTTGGGGGTCTAATCAGCCCCAGCATTTT	CASWGSNQPQHF	12	.	TRBJ1-5	once	TRBV19
TGTGCCAGCTCACTTGTTACAGGGACGAACAATGAGCAGTTCTTC	CASSLVTGTNNEQFF	15	.	TRBJ2-1	.	TRBV18
TGTGCCAGCAGTTCCCCGACTAGCACCGAGCAGTACTTC	CASSSPTSTEQYF	13	TRBD2	TRBJ2-7	.	TRBV6-5
TGTGCCAGGCCAGGAGGGGAAGAGACCCAGTACTTC	CARPGGEETQYF	12	.	TRBJ2-5	.	TRBV6-1
TGTGCCAGCAGCTGGGGAGGGGACAGGGATCATCAGCCCCAGCATTTT	CASSWGGDRDHQPQHF	16	.	TRBJ1-5	.	TRBV12-1
TGTGCCAGCAGTTCCCCTCGGTCTAGCAATCAGCCCCAGCATTTT	CASSSPRSSNQPQHF	15	.	TRBJ1-5	few	TRBV28
TGCGCCAGCAGCTGGACAGTTCGGGACGGGGAGCTGTTTTTT	CASSWTVRDGELFF	14	.	TRBJ2-2	.	TRBV5-1
TGTGCCAGCAGCCCAAGACTAGGCACCGGGGAGCTGTTTTTT	CASSPRLGTGELFF	14	.	TRBJ2-2	.	TRBV2
TGTGCCAGCAGAGAACAGGGTCGACGAGAAAAACTGTTTTTT	CASREQGRREKLFF	14	.	TRBJ1-4	.	TRBV6-5
TGCAGCGTTGAAACCCGGACAGGGGCTTACGAGCAGTACTTC	CSVETRTGAYEQYF	14	TRBD1	TRBJ2-7	.	TRBV29-1
TGCGCCAGCAGCCCCCTAGCGAGCTCCTACGAGCAGTACTTC	CASSPLASSYEQYF	14	.	TRBJ2-7	.	TRBV5-1
TGTGCCAGCAGTGAAGATCGAGACAGGGGGCACCAGCCCCAGCATTTT	CASSEDRDRGHQPQHF	16	TRBD1	TRBJ1-5	few	TRBV6-1
TGTGCCAGCAGCAAGCCACCAGATCAGAACACCGGGGAGCTGTTTTTT	CASSKPPDQNTGELFF	16	.	TRBJ2-2	.	TRBV2
TGCGCCAGCAGCACGGGACAGTGGAAAGAGACCCAGTACTTC	CASSTGQWKETQYF	14	TRBD1	TRBJ2-5	.	TRBV5-1
TGTGCCAGCAGCTTAGGCCTCGGCGGGACTAGCACAGATACGCAGTATTTT	CASSLGLGGTSTDTQYF	17	.	TRBJ2-3	.	TRBV11-3
TGTGCCATCACTCAAGGACAGGGTAAACGCGAGCAGTACTTC	CAITQGQGKREQYF	14	TRBD1	TRBJ2-7	.	TRBV10-3
TGTGCCAGCAGCTCTCCAAGGGGGGGAAGGGGTACAACTAATGAAAAACTGTTTTTT	CASSSPRGGRGTTNEKLFF	19	.	TRBJ1-4	.	TRBV7-2
TGTGCCAGCTGGGGTCGCTCCCTCACCGGGGAGCTGTTTTTT	CASWGRSLTGELFF	14	.	TRBJ2-2	.	TRBV28
TGTGCCAGCAGCCGTGACAGCGATCAGCCCCAGCATTTT	CASSRDSDQPQHF	13	.	TRBJ1-5	.	TRBV28
TGTGCCAGTAGTGTGGGACTAGCGGGATTCTACGAGCAGTACTTC	CASSVGLAGFYEQYF	15	TRBD2	TRBJ2-7	.	TRBV19
TGTGCCAGCAGCTTGGCGGCAGCCTCTGGAAACACCATATATTTT	CASSLAAASGNTIYF	15	.	TRBJ1-3	.	TRBV5-6
TGTGCCAGCAGCTTAGGGTCAGGGGCTGAAGCTTTCTTT	CASSLGSGAEAFF	13	.	TRBJ1-1	.	TRBV11-2
TGCGCCAGCAGTCCGTTCGGGGAAAGCACAGATACGCAGTATTTT	CASSPFGESTDTQYF	15	.	TRBJ2-3	once	TRBV5-1
TGCGCCAGCAATACCGGGACCCTAGGCAATGAGCAGTTCTTC	CASNTGTLGNEQFF	14	.	TRBJ2-1	.	TRBV5-1
TGCGCCAGCAGCTTGGATGAGTATTGGAATGAGCAGTTCTTC	CASSLDEYWNEQFF	14	.	TRBJ2-1	.	TRBV5-1
TGTGCCAGCAGCTCCCCCGGGAGGAATGAGCAGTTCTTC	CASSSPGRNEQFF	13	TRBD2	TRBJ2-1	once	TRBV7-2
TGTGCCAGCAGTTCCCGGACTAGCGTTACCTACGAGCAGTACTTC	CASSSRTSVTYEQYF	15	TRBD2	TRBJ2-7	.	TRBV28
TGTGCCAGCAGTTACCAGGGACTAGCGTCGGAGACCCAGTACTTC	CASSYQGLASETQYF	15	TRBD2	TRBJ2-5	.	TRBV6-6
TGTGCCAGCAGTTCCTTAGGACTAGCGGGCTACTACGAGCAGTACTTC	CASSSLGLAGYYEQYF	16	TRBD2	TRBJ2-7	.	TRBV28
TGTGCCAGAAGCTTGGGTCCGGCGGGGGATCAGCCCCAGCATTTT	CARSLGPAGDQPQHF	15	.	TRBJ1-5	.	TRBV5-3